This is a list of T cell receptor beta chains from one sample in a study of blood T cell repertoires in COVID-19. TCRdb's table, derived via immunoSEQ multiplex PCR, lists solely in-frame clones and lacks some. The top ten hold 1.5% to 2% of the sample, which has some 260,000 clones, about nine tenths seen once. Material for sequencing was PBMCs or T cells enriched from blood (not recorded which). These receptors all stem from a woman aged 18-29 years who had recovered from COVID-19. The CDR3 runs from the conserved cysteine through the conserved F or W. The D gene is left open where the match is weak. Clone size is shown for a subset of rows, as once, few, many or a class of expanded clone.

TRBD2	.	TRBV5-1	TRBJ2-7	CASSSGGAYEQYF	TGCGCCAGCAGCTCGGGGGGGGCCTACGAGCAGTACTTC
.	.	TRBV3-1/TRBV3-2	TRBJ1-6	CASGTGANSPLHF	TGTGCCAGCGGGACGGGAGCTAATTCACCCCTCCACTTT
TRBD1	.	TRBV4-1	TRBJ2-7	CASSQGGTGFHYEQYF	TGCGCCAGCAGCCAAGGGGGGACAGGGTTCCACTACGAGCAGTACTTC
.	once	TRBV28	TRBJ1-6	CASSLQVYNSPLHF	TGTGCCAGCAGTTTACAGGTGTATAATTCACCCCTCCACTTT
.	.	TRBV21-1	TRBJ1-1	CASSKGSGASMNTEAFF	TGTGCCAGCAGCAAAGGGTCAGGGGCCTCCATGAACACTGAAGCTTTCTTT
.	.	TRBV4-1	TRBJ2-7	CASSQDPGRYEQYF	TGCGCCAGCAGCCAAGACCCAGGGAGGTACGAGCAGTACTTC
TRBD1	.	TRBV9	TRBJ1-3	CASSLSGTGNSGNTIYF	TGTGCCAGCAGCTTGTCCGGGACAGGGAACTCTGGAAACACCATATATTTT
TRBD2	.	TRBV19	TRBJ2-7	CASSIRAGPYEQYF	TGTGCCAGTAGTATTCGAGCGGGGCCCTACGAGCAGTACTTC
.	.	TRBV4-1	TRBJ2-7	CASSQFFRYEQYF	TGCGCCAGCAGCCAATTTTTTCGCTACGAGCAGTACTTC
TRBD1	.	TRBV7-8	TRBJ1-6	CASSLGQGENSPLHF	TGTGCCAGCAGCTTAGGACAGGGTGAAAATTCACCCCTCCACTTT
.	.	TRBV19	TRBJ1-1	CASTSGRGVGTEAFF	TGTGCCAGTACCTCCGGGAGGGGGGTGGGCACTGAAGCTTTCTTT
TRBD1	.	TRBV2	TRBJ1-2	CASGQGGGYTF	TGTGCCAGTGGACAGGGTGGTGGCTACACCTTC
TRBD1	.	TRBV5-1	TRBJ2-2	CASSEVPGQVAGELFF	TGCGCCAGCAGCGAGGTCCCGGGACAGGTCGCCGGGGAGCTGTTTTTT
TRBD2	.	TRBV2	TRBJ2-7	CASSDIRGVAGGRSYEQYF	TGTGCCAGCAGCGACATCAGGGGGGTAGCGGGAGGTAGGTCCTACGAGCAGTACTTC
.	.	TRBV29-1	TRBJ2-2	CSVRSGKANTGELFF	TGCAGCGTCCGCTCCGGGAAAGCGAACACCGGGGAGCTGTTTTTT
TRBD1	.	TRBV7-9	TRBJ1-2	CASSFGDEGARGYTF	TGTGCCAGCAGCTTTGGCGACGAGGGGGCAAGGGGCTACACCTTC
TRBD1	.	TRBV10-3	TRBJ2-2	CAIRRDSNTGELFF	TGTGCCATCAGACGGGACAGTAACACCGGGGAGCTGTTTTTT
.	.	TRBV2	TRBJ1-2	CASMGTHYGYTF	TGTGCCAGCATGGGCACCCACTATGGCTACACCTTC
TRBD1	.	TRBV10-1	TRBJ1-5	CASSESGGQGEQCQPQHF	TGCGCCAGCAGTGAGTCGGGGGGACAGGGAGAGCAGTGTCAGCCCCAGCATTTT
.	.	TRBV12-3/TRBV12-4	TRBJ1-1	CASRVVRAEAFF	TGTGCCAGCAGGGTAGTTCGGGCTGAAGCTTTCTTT
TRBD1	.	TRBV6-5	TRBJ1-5	CASKDRGIGNQPQHF	TGTGCCAGCAAGGACAGGGGGATTGGCAATCAGCCCCAGCATTTT
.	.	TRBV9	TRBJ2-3	CASSVEPTVTDTQYF	TGTGCCAGCAGCGTAGAGCCGACAGTCACAGATACGCAGTATTTT
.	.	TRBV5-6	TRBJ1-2	CASSLGSSGGYTF	TGTGCCAGCAGCTTGGGGTCCTCGGGGGGCTACACCTTC
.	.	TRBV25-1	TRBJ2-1	CASSAGLLNEQFF	TGTGCCAGCAGTGCGGGACTTCTCAATGAGCAGTTCTTC
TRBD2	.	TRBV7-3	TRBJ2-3	CASSLGGRDTQYF	TGTGCCAGCAGCTTGGGAGGGAGGGATACGCAGTATTTT
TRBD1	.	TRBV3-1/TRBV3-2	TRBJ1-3	CASSPGQGIDTIYF	TGTGCCAGCAGCCCTGGACAGGGAATAGACACCATATATTTT
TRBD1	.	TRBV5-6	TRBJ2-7	CASSWGTGSYEQYF	TGTGCCAGCAGCTGGGGGACAGGCTCCTACGAGCAGTACTTC
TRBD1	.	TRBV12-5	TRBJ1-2	CASVRTGLDGSGGYTF	TGTGCTAGTGTCCGGACAGGGCTGGACGGGTCTGGTGGCTACACCTTC
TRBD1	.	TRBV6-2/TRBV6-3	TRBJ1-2	CASSYHRGQNGYTF	TGTGCCAGCAGTTACCACAGGGGGCAGAATGGCTACACCTTC
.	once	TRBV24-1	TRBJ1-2	CATSDGGRYGYTF	TGTGCCACCAGTGACGGGGGGCGCTATGGCTACACCTTC
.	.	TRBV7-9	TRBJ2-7	CASSSIASGVREQYF	TGTGCCAGCAGCTCGATCGCCTCAGGGGTCCGAGAGCAGTACTTC
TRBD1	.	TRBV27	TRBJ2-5	CASSPWTGSAKTQYF	TGTGCCAGCAGCCCATGGACAGGGAGTGCTAAGACCCAGTACTTC
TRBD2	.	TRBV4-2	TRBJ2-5	CASSQEGTSFQETQYF	TGTGCCAGCAGCCAAGAGGGGACTAGCTTCCAAGAGACCCAGTACTTC
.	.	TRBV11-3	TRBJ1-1	CASSLGLIEAFF	TGTGCCAGCAGCTTAGGTCTAATAGAAGCTTTCTTT
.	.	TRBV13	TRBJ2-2	CASSPLSMGRPSGELFF	TGTGCCAGCAGCCCCCTGTCCATGGGGAGACCCTCCGGGGAGCTGTTTTTT
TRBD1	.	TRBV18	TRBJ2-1	CASSPPRQGSGEQFF	TGTGCCAGCTCACCACCTCGACAGGGGTCCGGCGAGCAGTTCTTC
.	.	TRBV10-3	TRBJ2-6	CAISEVASGANVLTF	TGTGCCATCAGTGAGGTGGCTTCTGGGGCCAACGTCCTGACTTTC
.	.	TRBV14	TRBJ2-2	CASSHLRNTGELFF	TGTGCCAGCAGCCATCTACGAAACACCGGGGAGCTGTTTTTT
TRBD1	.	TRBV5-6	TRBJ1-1	CASSWAGQGFSEAFF	TGTGCCAGCAGCTGGGCCGGACAGGGGTTCTCTGAAGCTTTCTTT
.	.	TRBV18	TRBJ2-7	CASSPREFYEQYF	TGTGCCAGCTCACCACGCGAATTCTACGAGCAGTACTTC
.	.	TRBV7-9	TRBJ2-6	CASSSTGLFSGANVLTF	TGTGCCAGCAGCTCTACGGGACTGTTCTCTGGGGCCAACGTCCTGACTTTC
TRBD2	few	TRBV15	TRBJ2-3	CATSRDSGRGSDTQYF	TGTGCCACCAGCAGAGATAGCGGGAGAGGCTCAGATACGCAGTATTTT
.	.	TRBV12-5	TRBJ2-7	CASGFGYEQYF	TGTGCTAGTGGTTTCGGCTACGAGCAGTACTTC
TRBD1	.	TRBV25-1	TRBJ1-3	CASSLTGVGNTIYF	TGTGCCAGCAGCCTAACAGGGGTCGGAAACACCATATATTTT
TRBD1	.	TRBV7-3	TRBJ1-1	CASSSTGADTEAFF	TGTGCCAGCAGCTCCACAGGGGCGGACACTGAAGCTTTCTTT
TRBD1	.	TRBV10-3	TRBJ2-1	CAISESVGTGDMQFF	TGTGCCATCAGTGAGTCGGTAGGGACAGGTGATATGCAGTTCTTC